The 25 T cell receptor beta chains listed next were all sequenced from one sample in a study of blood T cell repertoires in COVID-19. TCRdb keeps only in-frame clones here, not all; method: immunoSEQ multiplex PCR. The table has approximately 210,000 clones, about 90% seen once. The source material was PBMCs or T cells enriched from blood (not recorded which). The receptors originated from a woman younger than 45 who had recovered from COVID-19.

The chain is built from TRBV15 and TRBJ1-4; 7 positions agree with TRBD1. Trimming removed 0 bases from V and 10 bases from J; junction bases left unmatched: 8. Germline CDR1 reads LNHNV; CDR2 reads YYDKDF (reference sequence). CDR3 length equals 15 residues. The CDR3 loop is CATSRDRQGVGKLFF. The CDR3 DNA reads TGTGCCACCAGCAGAGATCGGCAGGGGGTAGGAAAACTGTTTTTT.

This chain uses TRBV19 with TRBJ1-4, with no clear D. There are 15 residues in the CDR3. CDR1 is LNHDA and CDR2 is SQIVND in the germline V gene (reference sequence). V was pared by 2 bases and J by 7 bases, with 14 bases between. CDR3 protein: CASSINPSETEKLFF. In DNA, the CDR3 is TGTGCCAGTAGTATAAACCCCAGTGAAACTGAAAAACTGTTTTTT. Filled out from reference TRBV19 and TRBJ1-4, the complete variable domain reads DGGITQSPKYLFRKEGQNVTLSCEQNLNHDAMYWYRQDPGQGLRLIYYSQIVNDFQKGDIAEGYSVSREKKESFPLTVTSAQKNPTAFYLCASSINPSETEKLFFGSGTQLSVL.

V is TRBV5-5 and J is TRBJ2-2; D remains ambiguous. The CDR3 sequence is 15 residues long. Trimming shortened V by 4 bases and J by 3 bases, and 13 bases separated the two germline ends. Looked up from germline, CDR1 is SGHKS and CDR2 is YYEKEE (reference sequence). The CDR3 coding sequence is TGTGCCAGCAGCCACCTCACTCTTTACACCGGGGAGCTGTTTTTT. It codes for CASSHLTLYTGELFF.

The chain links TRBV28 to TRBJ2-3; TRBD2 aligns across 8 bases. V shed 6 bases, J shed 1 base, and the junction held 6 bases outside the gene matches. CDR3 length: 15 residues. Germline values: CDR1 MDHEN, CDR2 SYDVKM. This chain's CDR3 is CASSAAGVGTDTQYF. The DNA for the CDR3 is TGTGCCAGCAGCGCAGCGGGAGTGGGCACAGATACGCAGTATTTT.

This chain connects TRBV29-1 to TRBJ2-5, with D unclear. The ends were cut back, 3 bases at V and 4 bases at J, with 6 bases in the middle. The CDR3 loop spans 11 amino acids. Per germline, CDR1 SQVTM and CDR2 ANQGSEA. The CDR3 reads CSVDTGETQYF. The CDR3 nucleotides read TGCAGCGTTGATACGGGAGAGACCCAGTACTTC.

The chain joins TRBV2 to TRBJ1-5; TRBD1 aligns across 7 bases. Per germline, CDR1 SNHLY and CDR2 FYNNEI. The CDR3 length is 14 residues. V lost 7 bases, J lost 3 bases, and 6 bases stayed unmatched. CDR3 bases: TGTGCCAGCACCGGGACAGTCCTCAATCAGCCCCAGCATTTT. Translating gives CASTGTVLNQPQHF.

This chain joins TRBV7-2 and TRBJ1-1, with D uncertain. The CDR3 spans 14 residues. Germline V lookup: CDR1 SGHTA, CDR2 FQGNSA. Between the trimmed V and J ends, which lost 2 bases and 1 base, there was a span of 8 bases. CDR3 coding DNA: TGTGCCAGCAGCTTACTCCACGGGAACACTGAAGCTTTCTTT. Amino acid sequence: CASSLLHGNTEAFF.

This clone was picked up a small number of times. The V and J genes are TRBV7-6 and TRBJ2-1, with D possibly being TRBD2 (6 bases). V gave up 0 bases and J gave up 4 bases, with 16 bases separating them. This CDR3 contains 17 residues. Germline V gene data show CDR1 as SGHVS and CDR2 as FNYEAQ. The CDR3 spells CASSLAFGGGPYNEQFF. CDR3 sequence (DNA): TGTGCCAGCAGCTTAGCGTTTGGGGGAGGACCTTACAATGAGCAGTTCTTC. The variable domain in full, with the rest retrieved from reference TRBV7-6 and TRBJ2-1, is GAGVSQSPRYKVTKRGQDVALRCDPISGHVSLYWYRQALGQGPEFLTYFNYEAQQDKSGLPNDRFSAERPEGSISTLTIQRTEQRDSAMYRCASSLAFGGGPYNEQFFGPGTRLTVL.

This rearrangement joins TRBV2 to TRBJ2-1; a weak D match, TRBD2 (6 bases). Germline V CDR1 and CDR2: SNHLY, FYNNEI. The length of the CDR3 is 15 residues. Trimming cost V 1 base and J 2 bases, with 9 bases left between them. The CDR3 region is CASSEGLETYNEQFF. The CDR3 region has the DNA TGTGCCAGCAGTGAAGGACTAGAGACCTACAATGAGCAGTTCTTC.

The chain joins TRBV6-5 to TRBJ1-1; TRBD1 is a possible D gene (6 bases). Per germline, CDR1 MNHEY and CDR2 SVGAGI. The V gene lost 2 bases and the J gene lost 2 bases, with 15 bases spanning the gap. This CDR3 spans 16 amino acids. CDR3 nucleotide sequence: TGTGCCAGCAGTTACAGGACAGTACTGAGAAACACTGAAGCTTTCTTT. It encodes CASSYRTVLRNTEAFF.

The CDR3 here is CASSQRTGANTIYF. In DNA form, the CDR3 reads TGTGCCAGCAGCCAAAGGACAGGTGCAAACACCATATATTTT. The J gene is TRBJ1-3, the V gene TRBV14, with 7 bases lining up with TRBD1. The CDR3 is 14 residues long. V trimming: 2 bases; J trimming: 6 bases; junction bases outside the gene matches: 4. The germline V gene encodes CDR1 SGHDN and CDR2 FVKESK.

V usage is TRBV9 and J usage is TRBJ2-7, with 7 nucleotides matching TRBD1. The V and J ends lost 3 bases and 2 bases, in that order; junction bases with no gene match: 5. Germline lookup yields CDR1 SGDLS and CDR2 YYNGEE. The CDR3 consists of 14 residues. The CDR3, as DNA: TGTGCCAGCAGCGAGGGGGACAGACCCTACGAGCAGTACTTC. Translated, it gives CASSEGDRPYEQYF.

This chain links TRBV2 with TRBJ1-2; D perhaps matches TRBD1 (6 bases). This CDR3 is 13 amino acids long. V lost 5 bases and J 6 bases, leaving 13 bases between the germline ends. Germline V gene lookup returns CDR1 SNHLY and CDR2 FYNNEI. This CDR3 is CASSKEGGDGYTF. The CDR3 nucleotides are TGTGCCAGCAGTAAAGAAGGGGGAGATGGCTACACCTTC.

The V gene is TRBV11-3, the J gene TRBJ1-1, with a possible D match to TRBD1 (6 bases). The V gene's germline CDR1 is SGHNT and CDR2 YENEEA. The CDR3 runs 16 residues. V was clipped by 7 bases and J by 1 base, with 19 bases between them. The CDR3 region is CASTGIVGGGNTEAFF. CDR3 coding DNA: TGTGCCAGCACCGGTATTGTTGGGGGCGGGAACACTGAAGCTTTCTTT.

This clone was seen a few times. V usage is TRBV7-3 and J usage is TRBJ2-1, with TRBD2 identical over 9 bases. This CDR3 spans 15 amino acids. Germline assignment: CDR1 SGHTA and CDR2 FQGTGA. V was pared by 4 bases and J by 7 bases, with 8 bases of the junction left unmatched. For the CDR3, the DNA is TGTGCCAGCAGCTCAACTAGCGGGCCTAGGAATGAGCAGTTCTTC. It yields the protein CASSSTSGPRNEQFF. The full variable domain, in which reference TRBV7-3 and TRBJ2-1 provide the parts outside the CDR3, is GAGVSQTPSNKVTEKGKYVELRCDPISGHTALYWYRQSLGQGPEFLIYFQGTGAADDSGLPNDRFFAVRPEGSVSTLKIQRTERGDSAVYLCASSSTSGPRNEQFFGPGTRLTVL.

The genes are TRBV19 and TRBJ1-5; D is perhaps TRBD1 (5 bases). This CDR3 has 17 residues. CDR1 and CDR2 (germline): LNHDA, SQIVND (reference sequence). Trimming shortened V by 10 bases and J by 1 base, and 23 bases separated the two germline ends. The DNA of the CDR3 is TGTGCCACCCTCCCCCTCCTTGGGGCGACGAGCAATCAGCCCCAGCATTTT. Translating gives CATLPLLGATSNQPQHF.

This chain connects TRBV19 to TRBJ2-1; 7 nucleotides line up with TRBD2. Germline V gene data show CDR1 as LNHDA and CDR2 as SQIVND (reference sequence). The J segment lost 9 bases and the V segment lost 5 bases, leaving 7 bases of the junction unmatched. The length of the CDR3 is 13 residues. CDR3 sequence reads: CASSRRGDGEQFF. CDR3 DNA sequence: TGTGCCAGTAGTCGTCGGGGGGATGGTGAGCAGTTCTTC. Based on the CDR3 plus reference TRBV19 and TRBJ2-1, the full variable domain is DGGITQSPKYLFRKEGQNVTLSCEQNLNHDAMYWYRQDPGQGLRLIYYSQIVNDFQKGDIAEGYSVSREKKESFPLTVTSAQKNPTAFYLCASSRRGDGEQFFGPGTRLTVL.

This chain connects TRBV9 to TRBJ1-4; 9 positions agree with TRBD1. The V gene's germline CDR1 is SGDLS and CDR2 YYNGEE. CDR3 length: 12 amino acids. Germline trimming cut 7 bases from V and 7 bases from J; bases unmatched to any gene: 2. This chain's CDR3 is CASGTGSEKLFF. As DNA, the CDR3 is TGTGCCAGCGGGACAGGGTCTGAAAAACTGTTTTTT.

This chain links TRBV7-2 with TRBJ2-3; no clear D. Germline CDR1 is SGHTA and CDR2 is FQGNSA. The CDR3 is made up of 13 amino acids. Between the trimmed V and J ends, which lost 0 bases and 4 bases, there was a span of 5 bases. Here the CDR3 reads CASSLAAADTQYF. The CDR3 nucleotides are TGTGCCAGCAGCTTAGCGGCAGCAGATACGCAGTATTTT.

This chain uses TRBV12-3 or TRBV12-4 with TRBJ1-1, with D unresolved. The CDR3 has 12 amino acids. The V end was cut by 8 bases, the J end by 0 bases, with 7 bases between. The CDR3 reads CASCQMNTEAFF. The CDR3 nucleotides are TGTGCCAGCTGCCAGATGAACACTGAAGCTTTCTTT.

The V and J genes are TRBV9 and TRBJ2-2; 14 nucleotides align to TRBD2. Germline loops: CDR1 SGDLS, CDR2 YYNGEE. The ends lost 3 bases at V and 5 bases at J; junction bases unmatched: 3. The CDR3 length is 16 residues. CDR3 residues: CASSAGTSGRTGELFF. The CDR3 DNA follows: TGTGCCAGCAGCGCAGGGACTAGCGGGAGAACCGGGGAGCTGTTTTTT.

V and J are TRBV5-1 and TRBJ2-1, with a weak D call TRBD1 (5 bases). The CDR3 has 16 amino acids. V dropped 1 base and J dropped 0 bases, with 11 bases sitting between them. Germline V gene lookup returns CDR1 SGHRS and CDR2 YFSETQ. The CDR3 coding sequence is TGCGCCAGCAGCTTGATGGGGCAGAGCTCCTACAATGAGCAGTTCTTC. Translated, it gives CASSLMGQSSYNEQFF.

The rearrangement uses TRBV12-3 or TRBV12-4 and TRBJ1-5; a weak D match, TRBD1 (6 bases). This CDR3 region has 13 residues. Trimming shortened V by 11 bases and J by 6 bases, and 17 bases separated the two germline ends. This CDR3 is CAAGRGAGQPQHF. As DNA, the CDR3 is TGTGCCGCGGGGAGGGGGGCAGGTCAGCCCCAGCATTTT.

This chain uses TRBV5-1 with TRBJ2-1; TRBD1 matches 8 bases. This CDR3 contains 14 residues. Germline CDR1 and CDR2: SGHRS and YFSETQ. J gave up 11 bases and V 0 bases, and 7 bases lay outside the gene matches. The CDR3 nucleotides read TGCGCCAGCAGCTTGGATCCAGGGGGCTCCCAGCAGTTCTTC. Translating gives CASSLDPGGSQQFF.

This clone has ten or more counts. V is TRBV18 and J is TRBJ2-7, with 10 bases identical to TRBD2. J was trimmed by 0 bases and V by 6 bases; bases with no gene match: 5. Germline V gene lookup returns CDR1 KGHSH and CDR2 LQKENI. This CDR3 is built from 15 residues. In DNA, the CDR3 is TGTGCCAGCTCCCGGACTAGCGGCGACTCCTACGAGCAGTACTTC. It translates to CASSRTSGDSYEQYF.